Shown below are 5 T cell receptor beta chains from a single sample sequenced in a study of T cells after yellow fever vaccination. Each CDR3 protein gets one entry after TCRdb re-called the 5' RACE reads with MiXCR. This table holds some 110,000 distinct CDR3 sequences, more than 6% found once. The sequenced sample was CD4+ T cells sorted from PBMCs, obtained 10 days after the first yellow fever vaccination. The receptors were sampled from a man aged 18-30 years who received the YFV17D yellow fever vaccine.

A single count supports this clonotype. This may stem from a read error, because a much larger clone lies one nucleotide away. CDR3 amino acids: CPSSEEGQVQETQYF. The CDR3 DNA is TGTCCCAGCAGCGAAGAAGGACAGGTACAAGAGACCCAGTACTTC. The V gene is TRBV14, the J gene TRBJ2-5; 7 bases are shared with TRBD1. The CDR3 is made up of 15 amino acids. CDR1 and CDR2 from the germline V gene are SGHDN and FVKESK.

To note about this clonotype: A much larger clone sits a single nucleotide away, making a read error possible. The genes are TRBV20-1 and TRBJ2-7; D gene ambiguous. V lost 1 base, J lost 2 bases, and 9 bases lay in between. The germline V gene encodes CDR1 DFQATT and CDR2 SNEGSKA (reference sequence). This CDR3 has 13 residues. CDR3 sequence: CSARGGRTYEQYV. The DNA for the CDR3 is TGCAGTGCTAGAGGAGGCAGGACCTACGAGCAGTACGTC.

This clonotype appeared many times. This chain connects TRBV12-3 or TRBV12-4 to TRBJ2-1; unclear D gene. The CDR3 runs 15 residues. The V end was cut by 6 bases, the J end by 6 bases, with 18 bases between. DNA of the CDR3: TGTGCCAGCAGCCAGCTGTCGACAAAGGGCAATGAGCAGTTCTTC. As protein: CASSQLSTKGNEQFF.

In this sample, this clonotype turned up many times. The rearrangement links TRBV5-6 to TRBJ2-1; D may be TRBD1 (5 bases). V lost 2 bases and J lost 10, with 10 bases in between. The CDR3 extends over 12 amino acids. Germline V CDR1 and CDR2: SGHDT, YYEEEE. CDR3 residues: CASSFGAIEQFF. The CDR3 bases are TGTGCCAGCAGCTTTGGGGCAATCGAGCAGTTCTTC.

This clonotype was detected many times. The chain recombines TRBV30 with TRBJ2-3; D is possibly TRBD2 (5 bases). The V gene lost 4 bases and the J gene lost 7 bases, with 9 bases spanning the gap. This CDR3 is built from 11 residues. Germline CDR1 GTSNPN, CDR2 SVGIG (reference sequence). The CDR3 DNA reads TGTGCCTGGATGGAGGATTATACGCAGTATTTT. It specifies CAWMEDYTQYF. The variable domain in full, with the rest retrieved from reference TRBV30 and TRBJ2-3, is SQTIHQWPATLVQPVGSPLSLECTVEGTSNPNLYWYRQAAGRGLQLLFYSVGIGQISSEVPQNLSASRPQDRQFILSSKKLLLSDSGFYLCAWMEDYTQYFGPGTRLTVL.